This TCR beta chain was documented in a study of T-cell reconstitution after alpha-beta-depleted transplantation in children. General observations from the study: After transplant, at about two months, alpha-beta T cells were reportedly derived from several hundred expanded graft clones.

Library preparation (for TCRbeta) was performed with unique molecular identifiers. TCRdb reprocessed the PCR reads with MiXCR, giving one entry per CDR3 protein. This table has under 35,000 distinct CDR3 sequences, 5.5% to 7.5% appearing once. This clonotype was seen many times. Its antigen is unidentified. Trimming took 1 base from V and 2 from J; bases not matched to a gene: 8. This CDR3 is built from 17 residues. CDR1 is SGHTA, CDR2 FQGNSA, per germline. The gene calls are TRBV7-2 and TRBJ2-7; 10 bases agree with TRBD2. The sequence was collected from a male patient younger than 18 who had a stem cell transplant for acute myeloid leukemia, so the T cells may come from the graft donor. This sample comprised PBMCs, mostly from graft donor cells, obtained 180 days after TCRalphabeta/CD19-depleted stem cell transplant. CDR3 coding DNA: TGTGCCAGCAGCTTAGGGGCTAGCGGGAGAATTACCTACGAGCAGTACTTC. Translation: CASSLGASGRITYEQYF. Full variable domain (missing parts from reference TRBV7-2 and TRBJ2-7): GAGVSQSPSNKVTEKGKDVELRCDPISGHTALYWYRQSLGQGLEFLIYFQGNSAPDKSGLPSDRFSAERTGGSVSTLTIQRTQQEDSAVYLCASSLGASGRITYEQYFGPGTRLTVT.